The 20 T cell receptor beta chains below were found in one sample sequenced in a study of blood T cell repertoires in COVID-19. Libraries were prepared by immunoSEQ multiplex PCR; TCRdb keeps only in-frame clonotypes and omits some of them. The sample contains over 150,000 clones, roughly 88% of which appear only once. Sequencing used peripheral blood. These receptors all come from a man younger than 30 with acute or convalescent COVID-19.

This chain uses TRBV7-2 with TRBJ1-2; 8 nucleotides align to TRBD1. The CDR3 spans 14 residues. The V gene's germline CDR1 is SGHTA and CDR2 FQGNSA. V was clipped by 3 bases and J by 3 bases; unmatched bases: 3. The chain's CDR3 is CASSFPGQDYGYTF. The CDR3 coding sequence is TGTGCCAGCAGCTTTCCGGGACAGGACTATGGCTACACCTTC. Based on the CDR3 plus reference TRBV7-2 and TRBJ1-2, the full variable domain is GAGVSQSPSNKVTEKGKDVELRCDPISGHTALYWYRQSLGQGLEFLIYFQGNSAPDKSGLPSDRFSAERTGGSVSTLTIQRTQQEDSAVYLCASSFPGQDYGYTFGSGTRLTVV.

The chain carries TRBV25-1 and TRBJ1-4; D not certain. V was shortened by 3 bases and J by 0 bases, with 5 bases between the two germline ends. CDR3 length: 14 amino acids. CDR1 and CDR2 from the germline V gene are MGHDK and SYGVNS. For the CDR3, the DNA is TGTGCCAGCAGTGACAGATCAACTAATGAAAAACTGTTTTTT. This sequence encodes CASSDRSTNEKLFF. The full variable domain, in which reference TRBV25-1 and TRBJ1-4 provide the parts outside the CDR3, is EADIYQTPRYLVIGTGKKITLECSQTMGHDKMYWYQQDPGMELHLIHYSYGVNSTEKGDLSSESTVSRIRTEHFPLTLESARPSHTSQYLCASSDRSTNEKLFFGSGTQLSVL.

V usage is TRBV5-5 and J usage is TRBJ2-7, with TRBD1 matching over 7 bases. The CDR3 consists of 16 residues. V shed 2 bases and J 2 bases; nucleotides not matched to a gene: 10. From germline, CDR1 is SGHKS and CDR2 YYEKEE (reference sequence). The CDR3 DNA reads as TGTGCCAGCAGCTTTCGGAACAAGGGGGCCCCCTACGAGCAGTACTTC. Amino acid sequence: CASSFRNKGAPYEQYF.

V usage is TRBV5-1 and J usage is TRBJ1-3; possibly TRBD1 for D (5 bases). Per germline, CDR1 SGHRS and CDR2 YFSETQ. Between the trimmed V and J ends, which lost 1 base and 3 bases, there was a span of 11 bases. This CDR3 contains 15 residues. CDR3 coding DNA: TGCGCCAGCAGCTTGAACGGGGGAGGTGGAAACACCATATATTTT. Translation: CASSLNGGGGNTIYF.

In this sample, this clone turned up once. This chain links TRBV4-2 with TRBJ2-3; TRBD2 matches 10 bases. V lost 2 bases to trimming and J lost 6 bases; unmatched junction nucleotides: 11. The CDR3 length is 17 residues. CDR1 is LGHNA, CDR2 YNFKEQ, per germline. Written as DNA, the CDR3 is TGTGCCAGCAGCCAACCTACTAGCGGGACCTGGGCGGATACGCAGTATTTT. It codes for CASSQPTSGTWADTQYF.

V gene TRBV9 combines with J gene TRBJ2-7, with D tentatively TRBD2 (6 bases). This CDR3 contains 15 residues. Trimming removed 0 bases from V and 3 bases from J, with 13 bases in between. Germline CDR1 is SGDLS and CDR2 is YYNGEE. CDR3 loop: CASSVGLGFDYEQYF. The CDR3 DNA reads TGTGCCAGCAGCGTAGGACTAGGATTTGACTACGAGCAGTACTTC.

J is TRBJ2-2 and V is TRBV6-5, with TRBD2 as a possible D gene (5 bases). CDR1 is MNHEY and CDR2 is SVGAGI in the germline V gene. The CDR3 has 14 residues. Trimming took 7 bases from V and 5 from J, leaving 14 bases between them. The CDR3 region is CASKTQRGTGELFF. The CDR3 DNA reads as TGTGCCAGCAAGACCCAGCGAGGGACCGGGGAGCTGTTTTTT.

The chain joins TRBV6-1 to TRBJ1-1, with 9 bases lining up with TRBD1. Germline trimming cut 4 bases from V and 1 base from J; bases unmatched to any gene: 7. The CDR3 has 16 amino acids. Germline loops: CDR1 MNHNS, CDR2 SASEGT. The CDR3 DNA reads as TGTGCCAGCAGTGCGCCCGGGACAGGGTGGAACACTGAAGCTTTCTTT. It encodes CASSAPGTGWNTEAFF.

V usage is TRBV24-1 and J usage is TRBJ2-1; TRBD2 matches at 8 bases. CDR1 KGHDR and CDR2 SFDVKD come from the germline V gene. Losses at the gene ends were 6 bases for V and 4 bases for J; bases not matched to a gene: 10. This CDR3 has 16 residues. This chain's CDR3 is CATSSQRESGYNEQFF. In nucleotides, the CDR3 is TGTGCCACCAGTAGCCAGCGGGAGAGTGGTTACAATGAGCAGTTCTTC.

The chain combines TRBV18 with TRBJ2-5, with TRBD1 matching 10 bases. The CDR3 is made up of 13 amino acids. The germline V gene has CDR1 KGHSH and CDR2 LQKENI. Trimming took 5 bases from V and 5 from J; bases not matched to a gene: 2. The CDR3 loop reads CASSLGQGETQYF. CDR3 nucleotides: TGTGCCAGCTCATTGGGACAGGGGGAGACCCAGTACTTC.

This clone has just a few counts. In DNA, the CDR3 is TGTGCCAGCAGTCCCTATGGGCTTTCAGGGGATCTGAACACTGAAGCTTTCTTT. This sequence encodes CASSPYGLSGDLNTEAFF. The chain employs TRBV6-6 and TRBJ1-1; D possibly corresponds to TRBD1 (6 bases). The CDR3 sequence is 18 residues long. Germline V gives CDR1 MNHNY, CDR2 SVGAGI (reference sequence). V lost 5 bases to trimming and J lost 0 bases, with 22 bases between them.

The chain couples TRBV19 to TRBJ1-1, with D possibly TRBD1 on 6 matching bases. CDR1 and CDR2 (germline): LNHDA, SQIVND (reference sequence). The CDR3 has 14 amino acids. Between the trimmed V and J ends, which lost 6 bases and 0 bases, there was a span of 11 bases. The CDR3 DNA reads TGTGCCAGTAGCCCTTGGGGGCTGAACACTGAAGCTTTCTTT. Protein sequence: CASSPWGLNTEAFF.

Points on this clone: Other DNA sequences in the same sample also yield this CDR3. The chain employs TRBV19 and TRBJ1-1, with D possibly matching TRBD1 (6 bases). The CDR3 has 16 residues. Trimming took 3 bases from V and 0 from J, leaving 14 bases between them. Looked up from germline, CDR1 is LNHDA and CDR2 is SQIVND (reference sequence). The CDR3 coding sequence is TGTGCCAGTAGTATCCAACGGACAGCGATGAACACTGAAGCTTTCTTT. This translates into CASSIQRTAMNTEAFF.

The chain recombines TRBV1 with TRBJ2-4; TRBD2, the table's D call, was not compared with the DNA. TRBV1 is shown as a pseudogene. The CDR3 is made up of 23 amino acids. This CDR3 reads CTSSREIWLAGAQVREAKNIQYF. In DNA, the CDR3 is TGCACCAGCAGCCGAGAGATTTGGCTAGCGGGGGCCCAAGTTCGGGAAGCCAAAAACATTCAGTACTTC.

The genes are TRBV11-2 and TRBJ2-1, with a weak D call TRBD1 (6 bases). The CDR3 consists of 16 residues. Per germline, CDR1 SGHAT and CDR2 FQNNGV. V was trimmed by 6 bases and J by 0 bases, leaving 15 bases between them. The CDR3 here is CASRPIQGNSYNEQFF. Written as DNA, the CDR3 is TGTGCCAGCAGACCTATTCAGGGGAACTCCTACAATGAGCAGTTCTTC.

The CDR3 sequence is CASSYTQGARDEQFF. In nucleotides, the CDR3 is TGTGCCAGCAGTTATACTCAGGGGGCGAGGGATGAGCAGTTCTTC. The chain combines TRBV6-6 with TRBJ2-1, with TRBD1 matching 8 bases. Germline V gene sequence: CDR1 MNHNY, CDR2 SVGAGI (reference sequence). The CDR3 length is 15 residues. With V trimmed by 3 bases and J by 8 bases, 9 bases remained unmatched.

This clone was seen just once. V is TRBV7-6 and J is TRBJ2-7, with 7 bases fitting TRBD1. Germline CDR1 reads SGHVS; CDR2 reads FNYEAQ. Losses at the gene ends were 6 bases for V and 1 base for J; bases not matched to a gene: 9. CDR3 length: 15 amino acids. The CDR3 coding sequence is TGTGCCAGCAGTCGAGTGGGACAGTCGTCCTACGAGCAGTACTTC. Translating gives CASSRVGQSSYEQYF.

The chain carries TRBV27 and TRBJ2-7, with 9 nucleotides matching TRBD1. Germline CDR1 is MNHEY and CDR2 is SMNVEV (reference sequence). V gave up 6 bases and J gave up 1 base; unmatched junction bases: 4. The CDR3 has 14 residues. CDR3 nucleotide sequence: TGTGCCAGCAGCCGGGACAGGGTATCCTACGAGCAGTACTTC. Amino acid sequence: CASSRDRVSYEQYF.

V and J are TRBV14 and TRBJ2-7; D is possibly TRBD2 (5 bases). V lost 3 bases and J lost 5, with 5 bases in between. Looked up from germline, CDR1 is SGHDN and CDR2 is FVKESK. This CDR3 has 11 amino acids. The CDR3 loop is CASSQRDEQYF. In nucleotides, the CDR3 is TGTGCCAGCAGCCAGCGGGACGAGCAGTACTTC. The full variable domain, completed using reference TRBV14 and TRBJ2-7, is EAGVTQFPSHSVIEKGQTVTLRCDPISGHDNLYWYRRVMGKEIKFLLHFVKESKQDESGMPNNRFLAERTGGTYSTLKVQPAELEDSGVYFCASSQRDEQYFGPGTRLTVT.

V is TRBV9 and J is TRBJ2-5; TRBD2 agrees at 13 bases. The junction had 7 bases not matched to a gene; V was cut back by 3 bases and J by 5 bases. The germline V gene has CDR1 SGDLS and CDR2 YYNGEE. The CDR3 runs 16 residues. CDR3 nucleotides: TGTGCCAGCAGCGGTACTAGCGGGGGGGCCGGGGAGACCCAGTACTTC. Its translation is CASSGTSGGAGETQYF. The full variable domain, completed using reference TRBV9 and TRBJ2-5, is DSGVTQTPKHLITATGQRVTLRCSPRSGDLSVYWYQQSLDQGLQFLIQYYNGEERAKGNILERFSAQQFPDLHSELNLSSLELGDSALYFCASSGTSGGAGETQYFGPGTRLLVL.